These 22 T cell receptor beta chains originate from one sample sequenced in a study of identical twins. MiXCR, run by TCRdb on the 5' RACE reads, gives a single entry per CDR3 protein. The repertoire holds around 680,000 distinct CDR3 sequences, with approximately 9% as singletons. These data also featured in a second study, about yellow fever vaccine responses in identical twins.

Material: PBMCs. These TCRs come from a woman aged 18 to 35 in good health.

The chain employs TRBV3-1 and TRBJ2-7; D possibly uses TRBD1 or TRBD2 (5 bases each). Germline V gene data show CDR1 as LGHDT and CDR2 as YNNKEL (reference sequence). Trimming took off 3 bases at V and 5 bases at J, with 11 bases between the two ends. The CDR3 is made up of 13 amino acids. DNA for the CDR3: TGTGCCAGCAGCCAGGGGACGGCGCACGAGCAGTACTTC. It translates to CASSQGTAHEQYF.

This clonotype has a count of ten or more. CDR3 nucleotide sequence: TGTGCCACCAGCAGAGATCTGGTAGCGGGAGCAAGCGGGGAGCTGTTTTTT. Protein: CATSRDLVAGASGELFF. The chain recombines TRBV15 with TRBJ2-2; 9 nucleotides match TRBD2. The CDR3 contains 17 residues. The trim removed 0 bases at V and 7 bases at J, leaving 9 bases unmatched. CDR1 LNHNV and CDR2 YYDKDF come from the germline V gene (reference sequence).

This clonotype was recorded a few times. This chain uses TRBV7-2 with TRBJ2-1, with 8 bases aligning to TRBD2. This CDR3 spans 17 amino acids. Germline-derived CDR1 and CDR2 are SGHTA and FQGNSA. J lost 5 bases, V lost 4 bases, and 13 bases had no gene match. CDR3 coding DNA: TGTGCCAGCAGCTCCCGGGGAGCGGGAGCGGAACACAATGAGCAGTTCTTC. Its protein is CASSSRGAGAEHNEQFF. The whole variable domain, filled in from reference TRBV7-2 and TRBJ2-1, reads GAGVSQSPSNKVTEKGKDVELRCDPISGHTALYWYRQSLGQGLEFLIYFQGNSAPDKSGLPSDRFSAERTGGSVSTLTIQRTQQEDSAVYLCASSSRGAGAEHNEQFFGPGTRLTVL.

In this sample, this clonotype turned up a few times. The chain employs TRBV12-3 or TRBV12-4 and TRBJ2-5, with TRBD2 identical over 8 bases. The CDR3 has 14 residues. J lost 5 bases, V lost 4 bases, and 6 bases had no gene match. CDR3 nucleotide sequence: TGTGCCAGCAGTTCGGGGGGACTAGGGGAGACCCAGTACTTC. It encodes CASSSGGLGETQYF.

The sample holds many counts of this clonotype. The rearrangement uses TRBV11-2 and TRBJ1-6; unclear D gene. Germline CDR1 and CDR2: SGHAT and FQNNGV. This CDR3 has 13 amino acids. Trimming left V 0 bases short and J 8 bases short, with 5 bases between. This CDR3 is CASSLDRYSPLHF. CDR3 nucleotides: TGTGCCAGCAGCTTAGATCGGTATTCACCCCTCCACTTT. The whole variable domain, filled in from reference TRBV11-2 and TRBJ1-6, reads EAGVAQSPRYKIIEKRQSVAFWCNPISGHATLYWYQQILGQGPKLLIQFQNNGVVDDSQLPKDRFSAERLKGVDSTLKIQPAKLEDSAVYLCASSLDRYSPLHFGNGTRLTVT.

This clonotype has just a few counts. The genes are TRBV11-2 and TRBJ2-1; unclear D gene. V was clipped by 0 bases and J by 9 bases, with 12 bases between them. The CDR3 loop spans 14 amino acids. CDR1 is SGHAT and CDR2 is FQNNGV in the germline V gene. In nucleotides, the CDR3 is TGTGCCAGCAGCTTAGATAGAGTACTTAGTGAGCAGTTCTTC. This codes for CASSLDRVLSEQFF. The variable domain in full, with the rest retrieved from reference TRBV11-2 and TRBJ2-1, is EAGVAQSPRYKIIEKRQSVAFWCNPISGHATLYWYQQILGQGPKLLIQFQNNGVVDDSQLPKDRFSAERLKGVDSTLKIQPAKLEDSAVYLCASSLDRVLSEQFFGPGTRLTVL.

This clonotype turned up a few times. The chain is built from TRBV24-1 and TRBJ2-3; D gene ambiguous. There are 13 residues in the CDR3. The germline V gene encodes CDR1 KGHDR and CDR2 SFDVKD. V was shortened by 3 bases and J by 5 bases, with 8 bases between the two germline ends. CDR3 loop: CATSDLPQDTQYF. CDR3 sequence (DNA): TGTGCCACCAGTGATCTGCCCCAAGATACGCAGTATTTT.

This chain uses TRBV19 with TRBJ2-1; possible D gene TRBD2, 6 bases. The length of the CDR3 is 15 residues. The ends were cut back, 3 bases at V and 5 bases at J, with 14 bases in the middle. From germline, CDR1 is LNHDA and CDR2 SQIVND (reference sequence). The CDR3 loop is CASSISGSGNNEQFF. The CDR3 coding sequence is TGTGCCAGTAGTATTTCCGGGAGCGGAAACAATGAGCAGTTCTTC.

There are a few counts of this clonotype. V usage is TRBV5-1 and J usage is TRBJ2-5; possible D gene TRBD1, 5 bases. V lost 3 bases and J lost 6, with 21 bases in between. This CDR3 is built from 16 residues. Per the germline V gene, CDR1 is SGHRS and CDR2 is YFSETQ. CDR3 sequence: CASSSQTSDISKTQYF. Here the CDR3 DNA reads TGCGCCAGCAGCTCTCAGACTTCGGACATTTCAAAGACCCAGTACTTC.

V is TRBV10-3 and J is TRBJ2-7; 7 nucleotides line up with TRBD2. Germline V gene lookup returns CDR1 ENHRY and CDR2 SYGVKD. V trimming: 2 bases; J trimming: 3 bases; junction bases outside the gene matches: 4. CDR3 length: 14 amino acids. The CDR3 loop reads CAISEGLGLYEQYF. CDR3 nucleotide sequence: TGTGCCATCAGTGAGGGACTAGGGCTCTACGAGCAGTACTTC.

There are a few counts of this clonotype. The chain uses TRBV28 and TRBJ2-4; D not resolved. The CDR3 loop spans 11 amino acids. Trimming pared 4 bases from V and 7 bases from J, leaving 5 bases between. CDR1 and CDR2 (germline): MDHEN, SYDVKM. CDR3 sequence reads: CASSWGNIQYF. The CDR3 nucleotides read TGTGCCAGCAGTTGGGGTAACATTCAGTACTTC.

This clonotype was seen a few times. The chain carries TRBV5-6 and TRBJ2-1; possibly TRBD1 or TRBD2 for D (5 bases each). CDR1 SGHDT and CDR2 YYEEEE come from the germline V gene. V gave up 7 bases and J gave up 3 bases, with 26 bases separating them. The CDR3 loop spans 18 amino acids. Written as DNA, the CDR3 is TGTGCCAGCTCCCCTGAGGGGACCCTTCCCTCTTTCTACAATGAGCAGTTCTTC. Translation gives CASSPEGTLPSFYNEQFF.

This clonotype was picked up many times. The chain is built from TRBV20-1 and TRBJ2-7; weak D call: TRBD1 (6 bases). Germline loops: CDR1 DFQATT, CDR2 SNEGSKA (reference sequence). The CDR3 consists of 14 residues. V was cut by 6 bases and J by 7 bases, with 22 bases left in between. The CDR3 here is CSASIGGPIEEQYF. Here the CDR3 DNA reads TGCAGTGCCAGTATTGGGGGCCCTATAGAGGAGCAGTACTTC.

The rearrangement links TRBV27 to TRBJ2-7; 10 bases are a match to TRBD2. V was clipped by 0 bases and J by 4 bases; unmatched bases: 3. The germline V gene has CDR1 MNHEY and CDR2 SMNVEV (reference sequence). CDR3 size: 15 residues. The CDR3 is CASSLSLAGVYEQYF. The DNA of the CDR3 is TGTGCCAGCAGTTTATCCCTAGCGGGAGTATACGAGCAGTACTTC.

This clonotype was seen ten or more times. The chain combines TRBV11-2 with TRBJ2-1; 7 bases fit TRBD2. V shed 0 bases, J shed 6 bases, and the junction held 5 bases outside the gene matches. Per germline, CDR1 SGHAT and CDR2 FQNNGV. The CDR3 length is 15 residues. The CDR3 loop reads CASSLEGGGSNEQFF. In DNA, the CDR3 is TGTGCCAGCAGCTTAGAGGGCGGGGGAAGCAATGAGCAGTTCTTC. The full variable domain, rest sourced from reference TRBV11-2 and TRBJ2-1, is EAGVAQSPRYKIIEKRQSVAFWCNPISGHATLYWYQQILGQGPKLLIQFQNNGVVDDSQLPKDRFSAERLKGVDSTLKIQPAKLEDSAVYLCASSLEGGGSNEQFFGPGTRLTVL.

The gene calls are TRBV3-1 and TRBJ2-7, with D possibly TRBD2 on 6 matching bases. Germline values: CDR1 LGHDT, CDR2 YNNKEL (reference sequence). V was shortened by 5 bases and J by 2 bases, with 13 bases between the two germline ends. The CDR3 loop spans 14 amino acids. CDR3 in amino acids: CASSAGSGPYEQYF. CDR3 sequence (DNA): TGTGCCAGCAGCGCCGGGAGCGGACCCTACGAGCAGTACTTC.

Only a few counts were recorded for this clonotype. The chain joins TRBV25-1 to TRBJ1-4, with 7 bases lining up with TRBD1. Trimming took 2 bases from V and 3 from J; bases not matched to a gene: 6. This CDR3 region has 16 residues. CDR1 is MGHDK and CDR2 is SYGVNS in the germline V gene. This CDR3 reads CASSETGVPPNEKLFF. The CDR3 nucleotides are TGTGCCAGCAGTGAAACAGGGGTCCCCCCTAATGAAAAACTGTTTTTT.

This clonotype was counted ten times or more. The chain links TRBV3-1 to TRBJ2-5; the D gene is possibly TRBD2 (5 bases). V gave up 2 bases and J gave up 3 bases, with 22 bases separating them. From germline, CDR1 is LGHDT and CDR2 YNNKEL (reference sequence). CDR3 size: 18 residues. CDR3 sequence: CASSQKSVEGVVEETQYF. The CDR3 nucleotides are TGTGCCAGCAGCCAAAAATCGGTAGAGGGCGTTGTGGAAGAGACCCAGTACTTC.

At least ten counts were recorded for this clonotype. The chain couples TRBV10-3 to TRBJ1-5; D call uncertain. The CDR3 runs 13 residues. Trimming took 0 bases from V and 5 from J, leaving 5 bases between them. The germline V gene has CDR1 ENHRY and CDR2 SYGVKD. In DNA, the CDR3 is TGTGCCATCAGTGAGTCGACTTATCAGCCCCAGCATTTT. This translates into CAISESTYQPQHF.

At least ten counts were recorded for this clonotype. The genes are TRBV12-3 or TRBV12-4 and TRBJ2-1; TRBD2 aligns across 9 bases. V was pared by 6 bases and J by 9 bases, with 9 bases of the junction left unmatched. The CDR3 runs to 14 residues. CDR3 sequence (DNA): TGTGCCAGCAGCCTCAGGGCTAGCGGGGTTGAGCAGTTCTTC. Translation gives CASSLRASGVEQFF.

This clonotype was recorded a few times. The rearrangement joins TRBV13 to TRBJ2-7, with a weak D call TRBD1 (6 bases). The length of the CDR3 is 14 residues. Between the trimmed V and J ends, which lost 1 base and 2 bases, there was a span of 9 bases. Germline CDR1 PRHDT, CDR2 FYEKMQ (reference sequence). The CDR3: CASSLVRQAYEQYF. The CDR3 nucleotides read TGTGCCAGCAGCTTAGTGCGACAGGCCTACGAGCAGTACTTC.

In its sample, this clonotype was seen a few times. V usage is TRBV4-3 and J usage is TRBJ2-7; TRBD2 might be the D (5 bases). Trimming shortened V by 0 bases and J by 1 base, and 10 bases separated the two germline ends. Looked up from germline, CDR1 is LGHNA and CDR2 is YSLEER. The CDR3 contains 15 residues. Here the CDR3 DNA reads TGCGCCAGCAGCCAAGATTACGAGGGATCCTACGAGCAGTACTTC. Translated: CASSQDYEGSYEQYF.